This entry features one TCR beta chain sequence. Its specificity is not known. V lost 8 bases to trimming and J lost 11 bases, with 15 bases between them. The germline V gene has CDR1 MNHEY and CDR2 SMNVEV (reference sequence). This CDR3 is built from 11 residues. Measured with immunoSEQ multiplex PCR; TCRdb has only the in-frame clones, and not every one. The sample includes 85,000 to 95,000 clones, 89% of them seen just once. The data belong to a study of OX40 agonist ivuxolimab in advanced cancers. On the study more broadly: Partial responses were achieved by three patients, of whom one had hepatocellular carcinoma and two had cutaneous melanoma.

Study findings and constraints: The mean number of expanded clones was higher in CD8+ T cells than in CD4+. Certain nonresponders likewise exhibited a low normalized T-cell clonal expansion.

J is TRBJ1-1 and V is TRBV27, with a weak D call TRBD1 (6 bases). The receptor comes from an adult with an advanced solid tumor such as melanoma, head and neck, liver or kidney cancer. The starting material was CD4+ or CD8+ T cells sorted from blood, obtained in a trial of the OX40 agonist ivuxolimab. CDR3 sequence: CASGQGFQAFF. CDR3 coding DNA: TGTGCCAGCGGTCAGGGGTTTCAGGCTTTCTTT.